The 26 T cell receptor beta chains below all came from one sample that was sequenced in a study of T cell responses to AZD1222 COVID-19 vaccine. Clones were read by immunoSEQ multiplex PCR, and TCRdb kept only the in-frame ones, dropping some. The sample contains under 200,000 clones, 88% of which appear only once. The sequences come from peripheral blood, collected on day 0 of AZD1222 vaccination. Receptors originate from an adult in good health.

This sequence joins TRBV5-4 and TRBJ1-5; D is unclear. Germline lookup yields CDR1 SGHNT and CDR2 YYREEE (reference sequence). Trimming cost V 0 bases and J 5 bases, with 9 bases left between them. CDR3 length equals 14 residues. The CDR3 is CASSLEGKDQPQHF. CDR3 coding DNA: TGTGCCAGCAGCTTGGAAGGGAAGGATCAGCCCCAGCATTTT. The full variable domain, completed using reference TRBV5-4 and TRBJ1-5, is ETGVTQSPTHLIKTRGQQVTLRCSSQSGHNTVSWYQQALGQGPQFIFQYYREEENGRGNFPPRFSGLQFPNYSSELNVNALELDDSALYLCASSLEGKDQPQHFGDGTRLSIL.

The chain couples TRBV7-2 to TRBJ2-7; TRBD2 matches at 10 bases. V lost 8 bases to trimming and J lost 1 base; unmatched junction nucleotides: 8. The CDR3 length is 15 residues. Germline V gives CDR1 SGHTA, CDR2 FQGNSA. The CDR3 coding sequence is TGTGCCAGCTCAGAAGCGGGAGGGCTATCCTACGAGCAGTACTTC. Translated: CASSEAGGLSYEQYF. Based on the CDR3 plus reference TRBV7-2 and TRBJ2-7, the full variable domain is GAGVSQSPSNKVTEKGKDVELRCDPISGHTALYWYRQSLGQGLEFLIYFQGNSAPDKSGLPSDRFSAERTGGSVSTLTIQRTQQEDSAVYLCASSEAGGLSYEQYFGPGTRLTVT.

The sample holds a few counts of this clone. The rearrangement uses TRBV6-1 and TRBJ1-6, with 9 positions matching TRBD1. V was clipped by 4 bases and J by 1 base; unmatched bases: 5. The CDR3 is 17 residues long. Germline values: CDR1 MNHNS, CDR2 SASEGT. CDR3 nucleotides: TGTGCCAGCAGTGGGGGACAGGGCTTGTCCTATAATTCACCCCTCCACTTT. Its protein product is CASSGGQGLSYNSPLHF.

The chain recombines TRBV19 with TRBJ1-6; 7 bases match TRBD1. V lost 6 bases and J lost 12; bases outside the gene matches: 8. This CDR3 comprises 13 residues. Germline V CDR1 and CDR2: LNHDA, SQIVND (reference sequence). The CDR3 loop reads CASSSQGDLPLHF. The CDR3 nucleotides are TGTGCCAGTAGCTCCCAGGGGGATTTACCCCTCCACTTT.

As DNA, the CDR3 is TGTGCCAGCAGCTTAGTCGGGCTAGCGGGTGGTAATGAGCAGTTCTTC. Residues: CASSLVGLAGGNEQFF. The chain employs TRBV7-2 and TRBJ2-1; 8 nucleotides agree with TRBD2. J lost 7 bases, V lost 1 base, and 9 bases had no gene match. CDR1 SGHTA and CDR2 FQGNSA come from the germline V gene. The CDR3 contains 16 residues.

V gene TRBV3-1 (or the pseudogene TRBV3-2) combines with J gene TRBJ2-3; TRBD2 agrees at 7 bases. Trimming took 4 bases from V and 5 from J; bases not matched to a gene: 9. This CDR3 region has 15 residues. Germline CDR1 and CDR2: LGHDT and YNNKEL (reference sequence). This CDR3 is CASSPAGPREDTQYF. CDR3 DNA: TGTGCCAGCAGCCCAGCGGGACCTAGGGAAGATACGCAGTATTTT.

The V gene is TRBV7-2, the J gene TRBJ2-1; D remains unclear. Trimming pared 0 bases from V and 0 bases from J, leaving 0 bases between. The germline gives CDR1 SGHTA, CDR2 FQGNSA. The CDR3 runs 13 residues. The chain's CDR3 is CASSLASYNEQFF. Written as DNA, the CDR3 is TGTGCCAGCAGCTTAGCCTCCTACAATGAGCAGTTCTTC.

The rearrangement links TRBV30 to TRBJ1-3; D is unresolved. The germline V gene has CDR1 GTSNPN and CDR2 SVGIG (reference sequence). The CDR3 is 13 residues long. Trimming pared 4 bases from V and 2 bases from J, leaving 9 bases between. The CDR3 sequence is CAWNGQAGNTIYF. DNA of the CDR3: TGTGCCTGGAACGGTCAAGCTGGAAACACCATATATTTT. Using reference TRBV30 and TRBJ1-3 for the parts outside the CDR3, the full variable domain is SQTIHQWPATLVQPVGSPLSLECTVEGTSNPNLYWYRQAAGRGLQLLFYSVGIGQISSEVPQNLSASRPQDRQFILSSKKLLLSDSGFYLCAWNGQAGNTIYFGEGSWLTVV.

CDR3 bases: TGTGCCATCAGTTCCGGGACAACCCACACTGAAGCTTTCTTT. Protein product: CAISSGTTHTEAFF. V gene TRBV10-3 combines with J gene TRBJ1-1; a weak D match, TRBD1 (6 bases). There are 14 residues in the CDR3. Germline V gene lookup returns CDR1 ENHRY and CDR2 SYGVKD. The V and J ends lost 5 bases and 3 bases respectively, with 13 bases between them.

The chain links TRBV5-1 to TRBJ1-4, with no clear D. Germline values: CDR1 SGHRS, CDR2 YFSETQ. The CDR3 covers 15 residues. The V end was cut by 4 bases, the J end by 0 bases, with 10 bases between. CDR3 DNA sequence: TGCGCCAGCAGCCCCCGAGTCGCAACTAATGAAAAACTGTTTTTT. This sequence encodes CASSPRVATNEKLFF. The variable domain in full, completed from reference TRBV5-1 and TRBJ1-4, reads KAGVTQTPRYLIKTRGQQVTLSCSPISGHRSVSWYQQTPGQGLQFLFEYFSETQRNKGNFPGRFSGRQFSNSRSEMNVSTLELGDSALYLCASSPRVATNEKLFFGSGTQLSVL.

The V and J genes are TRBV9 and TRBJ1-4; D is ambiguous. Germline V gives CDR1 SGDLS, CDR2 YYNGEE. V lost 4 bases to trimming and J lost 4 bases, with 8 bases between them. The CDR3 has 13 residues. CDR3 sequence (DNA): TGTGCCAGCAGCCCGGCAGGTAATGAAAAACTGTTTTTT. Protein: CASSPAGNEKLFF.

CDR3 sequence: CATQTSYNEQFF. The CDR3 DNA is TGTGCCACCCAGACTAGCTACAATGAGCAGTTCTTC. The genes are TRBV24-1 and TRBJ2-1, with D perhaps matching TRBD2 (6 bases). CDR3 size: 12 residues. Germline loops: CDR1 KGHDR, CDR2 SFDVKD. Deletions cut 9 bases from V and 3 bases from J, with 8 bases between.

The chain uses TRBV2 and TRBJ2-7; 7 bases line up with TRBD1. The CDR3 consists of 14 residues. The germline V gene encodes CDR1 SNHLY and CDR2 FYNNEI. V lost 7 bases to trimming and J lost 0 bases; unmatched junction nucleotides: 6. CDR3: CASIFDRVSYEQYF. The CDR3 nucleotides read TGTGCCAGCATCTTCGACAGGGTCTCCTACGAGCAGTACTTC.

The chain uses TRBV27 and TRBJ2-7; 8 bases line up with TRBD1. With V trimmed by 3 bases and J by 4 bases, 8 bases remained unmatched. The germline V gene encodes CDR1 MNHEY and CDR2 SMNVEV (reference sequence). There are 15 residues in the CDR3. For the CDR3, the DNA is TGTGCCAGCAGTTTCCCTCGACAGGGGAAGTACGAGCAGTACTTC. Protein: CASSFPRQGKYEQYF.

The chain links TRBV12-3 or TRBV12-4 to TRBJ2-3; D not certain. V dropped 2 bases and J dropped 5 bases, with 8 bases sitting between them. The CDR3 is 13 residues long. The CDR3 sequence is CASSLQERDTQYF. As DNA, the CDR3 is TGTGCCAGCAGTTTACAGGAACGAGATACGCAGTATTTT.

This clone was counted a single time. The chain employs TRBV29-1 and TRBJ1-2; no clear D gene. Looked up from germline, CDR1 is SQVTM and CDR2 is ANQGSEA. Trimming left V 5 bases short and J 7 bases short, with 11 bases between. The CDR3 has 11 amino acids. The DNA of the CDR3 is TGCAGCGTTCAAAAGAGGTTTGGCTACACCTTC. Amino acids: CSVQKRFGYTF.

This clone was observed a few times. The V gene is TRBV7-3, the J gene TRBJ1-2; D perhaps matches TRBD1 (5 bases). CDR3 length: 15 amino acids. V was trimmed by 3 bases and J by 2 bases, leaving 13 bases between them. The germline V gene encodes CDR1 SGHTA and CDR2 FQGTGA. The CDR3, as DNA: TGTGCCAGCAGCTTGGCCCCAGGGCCAAACTATGGCTACACCTTC. It is translated as CASSLAPGPNYGYTF.

The chain employs TRBV9 and TRBJ2-1, with a weak D call TRBD2 (6 bases). Trimming removed 3 bases at V and 6 bases at J, with 13 bases between. Germline V gene sequence: CDR1 SGDLS, CDR2 YYNGEE. The CDR3 spans 14 residues. CDR3 in DNA: TGTGCCAGCAGCGCTGGGACTCGGGGCAATGAGCAGTTCTTC. Translated, it gives CASSAGTRGNEQFF.

This chain uses TRBV27 with TRBJ2-3; unclear D gene. Germline assignment: CDR1 MNHEY and CDR2 SMNVEV (reference sequence). CDR3 length: 14 amino acids. Trimming took 6 bases from V and 1 from J, leaving 11 bases between them. The DNA of the CDR3 is TGTGCCAGCAGCCGATTAGGACGCACAGATACGCAGTATTTT. This codes for CASSRLGRTDTQYF.

J is TRBJ1-2 and V is TRBV15; D gene uncertain. The CDR3 covers 17 residues. The V end lost 0 bases, the J end lost 3 bases, and 17 bases lay between the germline ends. Germline CDR1 and CDR2: LNHNV and YYDKDF (reference sequence). The CDR3 protein is CATSRDFNDAQYYGYTF. The CDR3, as DNA: TGTGCCACCAGCAGAGACTTCAACGACGCCCAGTACTATGGCTACACCTTC.

The rearrangement joins TRBV6-2 or TRBV6-3 to TRBJ1-5; 7 nucleotides agree with TRBD1. The closer fit of TRBJ2-3 to the DNA end suggests the J call may be wrong. The CDR3 consists of 15 residues. Germline V lookup: CDR1 MNHEY, CDR2 SVGEGT. The chain's CDR3 is CASSWGQSFNQPQYF. CDR3 sequence (DNA): TGTGCCAGCAGTTGGGGACAGTCATTCAATCAGCCCCAGTATTTT.

The CDR3 sequence: CASSFSSGGAGDTQYF. DNA of the CDR3: TGTGCCAGCAGCTTCAGTAGCGGGGGGGCTGGAGATACGCAGTATTTT. The chain is built from TRBV7-2 and TRBJ2-3; 11 positions match TRBD2. This CDR3 is 16 amino acids long. V trimming: 3 bases; J trimming: 5 bases; junction bases outside the gene matches: 7. Germline lookup yields CDR1 SGHTA and CDR2 FQGNSA.

The CDR3 loop reads CASSSPRRTGGYEQYF. The CDR3, as DNA: TGTGCCAGCAGTTCCCCGAGGCGGACAGGGGGCTACGAGCAGTACTTC. The chain has TRBV6-5 and TRBJ2-7; 10 bases align to TRBD1. V lost 4 bases to trimming and J lost 3 bases; unmatched junction nucleotides: 9. The germline V gene has CDR1 MNHEY and CDR2 SVGAGI. There are 16 residues in the CDR3.

This clone was found a few times. The chain has TRBV6-2 or TRBV6-3 and TRBJ2-5; a weak D match, TRBD2 (6 bases). This CDR3 comprises 16 residues. Germline CDR1 and CDR2: MNHEY and SVGEGT. Between the trimmed V and J ends, which lost 6 bases and 5 bases, there was a span of 22 bases. The CDR3 DNA follows: TGTGCCAGCAGCAACCGACTAGTTTCAGTTTCGGAGACCCAGTACTTC. Protein sequence: CASSNRLVSVSETQYF.

The chain recombines TRBV24-1 with TRBJ2-3; 8 bases are shared with TRBD1. This CDR3 spans 15 amino acids. Germline V CDR1 and CDR2: KGHDR, SFDVKD. J lost 3 bases, V lost 3 bases, and 4 bases had no gene match. The CDR3 loop reads CATSDLDRGTDTQYF. CDR3 in DNA: TGTGCCACCAGTGATCTTGACAGGGGAACAGATACGCAGTATTTT.

V is TRBV7-6 and J is TRBJ1-3, with TRBD1 matching over 8 bases. CDR3 length: 15 residues. V gave up 4 bases and J gave up 2 bases; unmatched junction bases: 4. Germline assignment: CDR1 SGHVS and CDR2 FNYEAQ. In nucleotides, the CDR3 is TGTGCCAGCAGCTCAATCAGGGGGCCTGGAAACACCATATATTTT. Translated: CASSSIRGPGNTIYF.